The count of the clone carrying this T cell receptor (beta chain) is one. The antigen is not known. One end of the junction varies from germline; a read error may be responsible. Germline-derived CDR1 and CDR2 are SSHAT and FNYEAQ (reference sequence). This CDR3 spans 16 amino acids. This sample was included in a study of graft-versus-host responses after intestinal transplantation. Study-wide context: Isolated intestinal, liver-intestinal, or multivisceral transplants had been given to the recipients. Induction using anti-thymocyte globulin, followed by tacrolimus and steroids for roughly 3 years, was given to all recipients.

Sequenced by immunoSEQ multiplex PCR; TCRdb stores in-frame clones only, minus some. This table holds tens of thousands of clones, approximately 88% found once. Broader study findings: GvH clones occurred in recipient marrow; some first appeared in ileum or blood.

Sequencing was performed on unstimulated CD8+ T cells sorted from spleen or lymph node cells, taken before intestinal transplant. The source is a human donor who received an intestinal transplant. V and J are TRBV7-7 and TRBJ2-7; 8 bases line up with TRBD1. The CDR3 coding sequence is TGTGCTAGCAGCTTTTGGACAGGGCCTAGCTCCTACGAGCAGTACTTC. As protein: CASSFWTGPSSYEQYF.